This TCR beta chain was found in a study of early T cells in non-severe SARS-CoV-2 infection. Trimming at V came to 10 bases and at J to 2 bases, leaving 5 bases not matched to a gene. This CDR3 has 13 residues. Germline V gene lookup returns CDR1 MNHNY and CDR2 SVGAGI (reference sequence). Ten or more counts support this clonotype. Individual cDNA molecules received unique molecular identifiers. TCRdb reanalysed the 5' RACE reads using MiXCR and keeps one entry per CDR3 protein. The table lists 68,000 or so distinct CDR3 sequences, 10% to 15% of them singletons, with around 1.8% in the top ten. This sequence originates from an adult who was a healthcare worker with PCR-confirmed SARS-CoV-2 infection or an uninfected control (not recorded which). The rearrangement joins TRBV6-6 to TRBJ2-7; TRBD2 aligns across 10 bases. The sequenced material came from whole blood. The CDR3 coding sequence is TGTGCCACTTCTAGCGGGGGAACCTACGAGCAGTACTTC. It codes for CATSSGGTYEQYF.